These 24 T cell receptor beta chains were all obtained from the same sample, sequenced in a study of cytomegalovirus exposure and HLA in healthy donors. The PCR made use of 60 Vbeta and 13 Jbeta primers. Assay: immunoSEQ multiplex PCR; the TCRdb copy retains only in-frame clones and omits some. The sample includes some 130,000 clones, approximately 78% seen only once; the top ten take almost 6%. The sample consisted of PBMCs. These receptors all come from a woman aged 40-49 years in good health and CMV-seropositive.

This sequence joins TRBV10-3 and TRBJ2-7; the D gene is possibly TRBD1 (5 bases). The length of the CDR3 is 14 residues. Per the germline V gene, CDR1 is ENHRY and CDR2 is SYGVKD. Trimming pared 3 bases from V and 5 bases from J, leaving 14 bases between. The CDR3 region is CAISDVRRGHEQYF. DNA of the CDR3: TGTGCCATCAGTGACGTCAGAAGGGGCCACGAGCAGTACTTC.

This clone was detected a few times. CDR3 DNA sequence: TGTGCCAGCATTGACAACTACGAGCAGTACTTC. Its protein product is CASIDNYEQYF. V and J are TRBV28 and TRBJ2-7; no reliable D call. The CDR3 runs 11 residues. Germline-derived CDR1 and CDR2 are MDHEN and SYDVKM. V lost 7 bases to trimming and J lost 3 bases, with 7 bases between them. Full variable domain (outside the CDR3, taken from reference TRBV28 and TRBJ2-7): DVKVTQSSRYLVKRTGEKVFLECVQDMDHENMFWYRQDPGLGLRLIYFSYDVKMKEKGDIPEGYSVSREKKERFSLILESASTNQTSMYLCASIDNYEQYFGPGTRLTVT.

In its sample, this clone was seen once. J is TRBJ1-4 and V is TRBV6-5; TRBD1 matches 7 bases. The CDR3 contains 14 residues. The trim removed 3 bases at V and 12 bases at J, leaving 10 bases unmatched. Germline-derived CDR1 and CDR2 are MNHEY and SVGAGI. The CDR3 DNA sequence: TGTGCCAGCAGTTATCGGGACAGAGTGGAAGAACTGTTTTTT. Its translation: CASSYRDRVEELFF.

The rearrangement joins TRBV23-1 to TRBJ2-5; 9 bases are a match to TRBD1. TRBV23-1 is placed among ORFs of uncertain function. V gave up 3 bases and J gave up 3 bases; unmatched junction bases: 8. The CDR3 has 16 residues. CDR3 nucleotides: TGCGCCAGCAGTCACCCTCCGGGACAGGGAAAAGAGACCCAGTACTTC. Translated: CASSHPPGQGKETQYF.

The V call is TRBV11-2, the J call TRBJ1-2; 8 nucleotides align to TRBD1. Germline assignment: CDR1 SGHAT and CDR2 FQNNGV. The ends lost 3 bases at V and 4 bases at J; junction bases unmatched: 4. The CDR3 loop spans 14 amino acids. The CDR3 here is CASSFGTGAYGYTF. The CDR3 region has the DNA TGTGCCAGCAGCTTCGGGACAGGCGCCTATGGCTACACCTTC.

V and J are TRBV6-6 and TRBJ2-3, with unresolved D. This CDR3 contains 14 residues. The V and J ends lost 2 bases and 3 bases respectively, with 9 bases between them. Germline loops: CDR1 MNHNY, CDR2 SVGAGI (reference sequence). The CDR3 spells CASSYPPETDTQYF. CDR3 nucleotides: TGTGCCAGCAGTTACCCTCCAGAAACAGATACGCAGTATTTT.

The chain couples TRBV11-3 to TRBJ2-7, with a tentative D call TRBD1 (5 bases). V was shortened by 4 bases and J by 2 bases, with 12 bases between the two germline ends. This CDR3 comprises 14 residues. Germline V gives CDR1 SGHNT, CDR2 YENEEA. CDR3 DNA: TGTGCCAGCAGCTCCAGACAGCGACCCTACGAGCAGTACTTC. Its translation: CASSSRQRPYEQYF.

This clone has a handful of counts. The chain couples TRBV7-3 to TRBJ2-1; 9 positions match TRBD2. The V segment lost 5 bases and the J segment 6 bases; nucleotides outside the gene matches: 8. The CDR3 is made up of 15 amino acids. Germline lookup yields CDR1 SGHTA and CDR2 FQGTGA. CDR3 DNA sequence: TGTGCCAGCAGCCCAATAGCGGGGGATACCAATGAGCAGTTCTTC. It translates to CASSPIAGDTNEQFF.

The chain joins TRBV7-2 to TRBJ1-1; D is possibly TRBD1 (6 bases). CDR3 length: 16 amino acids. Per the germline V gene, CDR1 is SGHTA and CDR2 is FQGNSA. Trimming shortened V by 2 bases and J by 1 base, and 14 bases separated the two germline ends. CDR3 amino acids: CASSLWGRGTNTEAFF. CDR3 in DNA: TGTGCCAGCAGCTTATGGGGCAGGGGCACGAACACTGAAGCTTTCTTT.

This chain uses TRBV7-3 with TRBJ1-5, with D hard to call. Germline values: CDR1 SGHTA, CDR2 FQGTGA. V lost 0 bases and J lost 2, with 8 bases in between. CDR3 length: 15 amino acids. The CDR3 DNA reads TGTGCCAGCAGCTTAACAGCGGCAGGCAATCAGCCCCAGCATTTT. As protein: CASSLTAAGNQPQHF.

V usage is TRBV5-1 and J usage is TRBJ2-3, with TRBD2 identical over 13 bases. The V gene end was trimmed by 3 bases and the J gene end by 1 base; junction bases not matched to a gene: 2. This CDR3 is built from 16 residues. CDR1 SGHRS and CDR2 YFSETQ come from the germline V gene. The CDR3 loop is CASSSGLAGGTDTQYF. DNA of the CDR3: TGCGCCAGCAGCTCCGGACTAGCGGGGGGCACAGATACGCAGTATTTT.

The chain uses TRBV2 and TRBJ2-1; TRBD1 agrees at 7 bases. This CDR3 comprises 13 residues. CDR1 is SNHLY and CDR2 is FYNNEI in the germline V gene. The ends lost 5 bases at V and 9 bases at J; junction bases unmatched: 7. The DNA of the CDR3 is TGTGCCAGCAGTAGCACAGGGGTCGTTGAGCAGTTCTTC. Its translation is CASSSTGVVEQFF.

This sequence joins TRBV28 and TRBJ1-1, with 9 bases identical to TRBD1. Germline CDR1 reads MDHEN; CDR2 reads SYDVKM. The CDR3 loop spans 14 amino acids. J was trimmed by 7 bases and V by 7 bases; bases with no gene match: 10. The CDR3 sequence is CASKIAGQGIEAFF. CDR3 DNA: TGTGCCAGCAAAATTGCAGGACAGGGGATTGAAGCTTTCTTT.

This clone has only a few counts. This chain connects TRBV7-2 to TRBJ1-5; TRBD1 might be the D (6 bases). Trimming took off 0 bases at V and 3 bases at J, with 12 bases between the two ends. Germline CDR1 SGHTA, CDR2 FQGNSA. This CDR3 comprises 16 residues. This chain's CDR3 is CASSLAQGQINQPQHF. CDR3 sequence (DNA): TGTGCCAGCAGCTTAGCCCAGGGACAAATCAATCAGCCCCAGCATTTT.

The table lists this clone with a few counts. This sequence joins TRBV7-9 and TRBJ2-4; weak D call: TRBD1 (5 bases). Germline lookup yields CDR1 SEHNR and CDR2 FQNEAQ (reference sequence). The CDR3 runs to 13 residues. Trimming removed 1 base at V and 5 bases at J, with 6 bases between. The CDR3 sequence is CASSLVTENIQYF. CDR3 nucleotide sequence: TGTGCCAGCAGCTTAGTGACAGAAAACATTCAGTACTTC.

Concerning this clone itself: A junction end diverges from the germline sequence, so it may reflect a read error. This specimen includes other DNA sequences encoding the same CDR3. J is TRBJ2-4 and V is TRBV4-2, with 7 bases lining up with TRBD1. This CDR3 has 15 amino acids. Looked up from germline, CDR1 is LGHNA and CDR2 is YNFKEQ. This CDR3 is CASSQAGTEGNIQYF. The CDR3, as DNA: TGTGCCAGTAGCCAAGCCGGGACAGAGGGAAACATTCAGTACTTC.

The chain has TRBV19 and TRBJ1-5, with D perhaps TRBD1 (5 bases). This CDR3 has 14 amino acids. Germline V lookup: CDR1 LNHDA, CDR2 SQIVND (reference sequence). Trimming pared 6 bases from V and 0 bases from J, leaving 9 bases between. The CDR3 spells CASSNRNSNQPQHF. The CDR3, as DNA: TGTGCCAGTAGCAACAGGAATAGCAATCAGCCCCAGCATTTT.

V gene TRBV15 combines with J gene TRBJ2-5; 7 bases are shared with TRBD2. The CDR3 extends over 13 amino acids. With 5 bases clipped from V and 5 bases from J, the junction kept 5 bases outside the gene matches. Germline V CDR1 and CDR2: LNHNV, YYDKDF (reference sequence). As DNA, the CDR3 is TGTGCCACCAGCGTTGGGGGGGTTGAGACCCAGTACTTC. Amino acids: CATSVGGVETQYF. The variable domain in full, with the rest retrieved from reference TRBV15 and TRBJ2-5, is DAMVIQNPRYQVTQFGKPVTLSCSQTLNHNVMYWYQQKSSQAPKLLFHYYDKDFNNEADTPDNFQSRRPNTSFCFLDIRSPGLGDTAMYLCATSVGGVETQYFGPGTRLLVL.

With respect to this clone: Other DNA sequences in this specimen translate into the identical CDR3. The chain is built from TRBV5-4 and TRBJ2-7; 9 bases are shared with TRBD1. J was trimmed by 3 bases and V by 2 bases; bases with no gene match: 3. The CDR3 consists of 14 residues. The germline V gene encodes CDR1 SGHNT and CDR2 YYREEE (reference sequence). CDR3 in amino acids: CASSLGTGRYEQYF. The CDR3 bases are TGTGCCAGCAGCTTAGGGACAGGGCGCTACGAGCAGTACTTC.

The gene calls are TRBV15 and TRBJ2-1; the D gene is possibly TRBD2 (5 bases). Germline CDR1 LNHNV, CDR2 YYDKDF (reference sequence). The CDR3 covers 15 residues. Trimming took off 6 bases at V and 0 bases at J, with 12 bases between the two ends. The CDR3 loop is CATRATSGSYNEQFF. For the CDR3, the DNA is TGTGCCACCAGAGCGACGAGCGGCTCCTACAATGAGCAGTTCTTC.

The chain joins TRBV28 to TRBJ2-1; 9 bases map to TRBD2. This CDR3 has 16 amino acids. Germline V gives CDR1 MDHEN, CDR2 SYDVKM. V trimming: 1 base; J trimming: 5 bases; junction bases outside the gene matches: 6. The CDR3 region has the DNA TGTGCCAGCAGTTTATTTGGACTAGCGCCCAACAATGAGCAGTTCTTC. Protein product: CASSLFGLAPNNEQFF.

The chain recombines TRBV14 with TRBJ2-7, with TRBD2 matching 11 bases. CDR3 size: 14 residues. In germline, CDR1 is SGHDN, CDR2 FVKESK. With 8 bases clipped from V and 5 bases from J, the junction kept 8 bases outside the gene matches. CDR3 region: CASAGSSGRNEQYF. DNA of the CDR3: TGTGCCAGCGCCGGGTCTAGCGGGAGGAACGAGCAGTACTTC.

The CDR3 is CASSPSVFPYEKLFF. As DNA, the CDR3 is TGTGCCAGCTCGCCATCCGTCTTCCCGTATGAAAAACTGTTTTTT. The chain couples TRBV18 to TRBJ1-4; D remains ambiguous. The germline gives CDR1 KGHSH, CDR2 LQKENI. V lost 6 bases, J lost 6 bases, and 17 bases lay in between. The CDR3 has 15 amino acids.

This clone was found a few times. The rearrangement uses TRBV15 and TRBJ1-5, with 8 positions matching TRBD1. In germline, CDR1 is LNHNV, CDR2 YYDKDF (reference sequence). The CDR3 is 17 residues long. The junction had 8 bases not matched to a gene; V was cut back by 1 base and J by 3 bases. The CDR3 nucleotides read TGTGCCACCAGCAGAGGGTGGCAGGGGGCGTCCAATCAGCCCCAGCATTTT. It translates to CATSRGWQGASNQPQHF.